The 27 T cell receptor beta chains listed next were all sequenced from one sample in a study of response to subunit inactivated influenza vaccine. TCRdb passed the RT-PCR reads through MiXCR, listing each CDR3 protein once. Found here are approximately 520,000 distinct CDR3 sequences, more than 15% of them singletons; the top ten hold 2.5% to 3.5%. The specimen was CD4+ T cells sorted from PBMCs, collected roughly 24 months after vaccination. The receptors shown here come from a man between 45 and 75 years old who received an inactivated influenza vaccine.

CDR3 nucleotide sequence: TGCGCCAGCAGCCAGGGGGGGAACAGCGACAATGAGCAGTTCTTC. Residues: CASSQGGNSDNEQFF. The chain links TRBV4-1 to TRBJ2-1; 7 bases match TRBD2. Germline V gene sequence: CDR1 MGHRA, CDR2 YSYEKL. The V and J ends lost 3 bases and 5 bases, in that order; junction bases with no gene match: 7. The CDR3 length is 15 residues.

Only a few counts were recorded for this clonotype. CDR3 protein: CASSLLGTNTEAFF. The CDR3 DNA follows: TGTGCCAGCAGTTTGCTGGGGACGAACACTGAAGCTTTCTTT. The chain couples TRBV12-3 or TRBV12-4 to TRBJ1-1; D possibly corresponds to TRBD1 (5 bases). The CDR3 has 14 residues. V lost 3 bases, J lost 1 base, and 9 bases lay in between.

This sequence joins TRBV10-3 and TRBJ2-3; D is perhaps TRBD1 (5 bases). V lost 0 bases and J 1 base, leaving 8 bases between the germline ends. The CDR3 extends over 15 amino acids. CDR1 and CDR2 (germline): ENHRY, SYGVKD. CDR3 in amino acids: CAISESWGRTDTQYF. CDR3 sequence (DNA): TGTGCCATCAGTGAGTCGTGGGGCCGCACAGATACGCAGTATTTT.

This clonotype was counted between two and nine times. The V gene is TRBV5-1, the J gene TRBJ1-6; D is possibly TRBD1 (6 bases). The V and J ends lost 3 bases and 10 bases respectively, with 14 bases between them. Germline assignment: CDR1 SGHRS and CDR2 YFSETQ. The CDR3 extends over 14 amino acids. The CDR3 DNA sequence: TGCGCCAGCAGCTCCGGACAGAGGGAGTCACCCCTCCACTTT. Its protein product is CASSSGQRESPLHF.

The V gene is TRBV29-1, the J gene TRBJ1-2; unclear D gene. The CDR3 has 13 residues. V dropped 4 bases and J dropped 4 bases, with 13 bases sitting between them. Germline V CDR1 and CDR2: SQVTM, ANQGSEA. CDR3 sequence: CSVARQDLYGYTF. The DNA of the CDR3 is TGCAGCGTTGCCAGGCAGGATCTCTATGGCTACACCTTC.

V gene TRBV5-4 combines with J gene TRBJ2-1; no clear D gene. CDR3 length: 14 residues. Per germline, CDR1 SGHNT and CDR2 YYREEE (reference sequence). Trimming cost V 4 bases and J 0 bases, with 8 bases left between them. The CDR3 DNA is TGTGCCAGCAGCCGGCAAAGCTCCTACAATGAGCAGTTCTTC. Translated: CASSRQSSYNEQFF.

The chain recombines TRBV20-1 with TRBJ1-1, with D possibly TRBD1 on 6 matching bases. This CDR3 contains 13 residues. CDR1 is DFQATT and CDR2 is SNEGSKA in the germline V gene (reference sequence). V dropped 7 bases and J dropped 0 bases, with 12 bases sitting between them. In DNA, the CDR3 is TGCAGTGGGGCCGGGGACATGAACACTGAAGCTTTCTTT. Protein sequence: CSGAGDMNTEAFF.

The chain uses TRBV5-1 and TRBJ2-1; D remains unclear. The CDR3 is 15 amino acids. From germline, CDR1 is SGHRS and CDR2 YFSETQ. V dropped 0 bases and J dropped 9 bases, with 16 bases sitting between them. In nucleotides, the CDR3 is TGCGCCAGCAGCTTGGACCCTTTAGCTTATGGTGAGCAGTTCTTC. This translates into CASSLDPLAYGEQFF.

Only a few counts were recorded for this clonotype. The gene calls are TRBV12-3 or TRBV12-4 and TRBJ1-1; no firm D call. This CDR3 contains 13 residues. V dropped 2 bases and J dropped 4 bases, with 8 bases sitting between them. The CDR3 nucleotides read TGTGCCAGCAGTTTAAGTAAGGGCACTGAAGCTTTCTTT. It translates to CASSLSKGTEAFF.

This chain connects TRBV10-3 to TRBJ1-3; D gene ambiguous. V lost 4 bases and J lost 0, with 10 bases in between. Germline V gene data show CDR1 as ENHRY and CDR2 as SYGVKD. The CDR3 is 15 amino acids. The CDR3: CAISAPVTSGNTIYF. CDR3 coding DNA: TGTGCCATCAGTGCCCCCGTAACCTCTGGAAACACCATATATTTT.

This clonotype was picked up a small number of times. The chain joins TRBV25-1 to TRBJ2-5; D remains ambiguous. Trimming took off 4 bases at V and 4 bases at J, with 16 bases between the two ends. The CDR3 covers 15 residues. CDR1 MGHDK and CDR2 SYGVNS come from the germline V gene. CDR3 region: CASSAPTGGVETQYF. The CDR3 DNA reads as TGTGCCAGCAGTGCCCCGACTGGTGGGGTAGAGACCCAGTACTTC. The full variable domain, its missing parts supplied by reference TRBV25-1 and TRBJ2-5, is EADIYQTPRYLVIGTGKKITLECSQTMGHDKMYWYQQDPGMELHLIHYSYGVNSTEKGDLSSESTVSRIRTEHFPLTLESARPSHTSQYLCASSAPTGGVETQYFGPGTRLLVL.

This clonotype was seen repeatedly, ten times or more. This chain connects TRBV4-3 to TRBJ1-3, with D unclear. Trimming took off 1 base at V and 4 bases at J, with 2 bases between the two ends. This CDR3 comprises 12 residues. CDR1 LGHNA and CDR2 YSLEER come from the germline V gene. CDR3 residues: CASSQVGNTIYF. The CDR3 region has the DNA TGCGCCAGCAGCCAAGTCGGAAACACCATATATTTT.

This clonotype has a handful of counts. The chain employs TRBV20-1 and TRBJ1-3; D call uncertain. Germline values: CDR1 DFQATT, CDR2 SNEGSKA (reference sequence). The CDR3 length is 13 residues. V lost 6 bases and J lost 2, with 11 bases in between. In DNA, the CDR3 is TGCAGTGCCATAGGGCGAACTGGAAACACCATATATTTT. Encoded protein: CSAIGRTGNTIYF.

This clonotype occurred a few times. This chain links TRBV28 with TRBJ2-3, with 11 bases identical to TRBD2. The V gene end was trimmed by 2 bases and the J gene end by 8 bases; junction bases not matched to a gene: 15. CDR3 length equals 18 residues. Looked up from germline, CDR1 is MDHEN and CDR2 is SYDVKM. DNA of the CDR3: TGTGCCAGCAGTTTAGTTCGTATTAGCGGGAGGGCAGATGGTACGCAGTATTTT. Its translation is CASSLVRISGRADGTQYF.

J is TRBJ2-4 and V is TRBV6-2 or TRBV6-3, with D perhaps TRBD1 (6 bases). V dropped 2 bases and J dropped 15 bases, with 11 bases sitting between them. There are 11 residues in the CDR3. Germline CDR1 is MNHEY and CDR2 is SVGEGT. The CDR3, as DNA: TGTGCCAGCAGTTACGACAGGACCCGGTACTTC. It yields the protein CASSYDRTRYF.

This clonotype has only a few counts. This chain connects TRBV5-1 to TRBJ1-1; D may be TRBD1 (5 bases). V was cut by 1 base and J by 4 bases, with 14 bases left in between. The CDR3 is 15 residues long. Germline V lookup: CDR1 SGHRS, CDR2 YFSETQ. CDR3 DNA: TGCGCCAGCAGCTTGTTGGGACTCGGAGGCACTGAAGCTTTCTTT. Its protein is CASSLLGLGGTEAFF.

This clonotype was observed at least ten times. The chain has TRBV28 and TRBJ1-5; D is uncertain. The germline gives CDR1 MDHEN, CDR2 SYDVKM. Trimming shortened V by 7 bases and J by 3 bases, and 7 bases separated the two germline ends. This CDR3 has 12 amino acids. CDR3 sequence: CASKQNNQPQHF. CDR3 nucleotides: TGTGCCAGCAAACAGAACAATCAGCCCCAGCATTTT.

The CDR3 bases are TGTGCCAGCAGCCCGGGACTCCTGAGCTCCTACGAGCAGTACTTC. Protein product: CASSPGLLSSYEQYF. V gene TRBV5-5 combines with J gene TRBJ2-7; a weak D match, TRBD2 (6 bases). In germline, CDR1 is SGHKS, CDR2 YYEKEE (reference sequence). The V and J ends lost 4 bases and 0 bases respectively, with 14 bases between them. The CDR3 spans 15 residues.

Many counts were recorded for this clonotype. The CDR3 DNA is TGTGCCAGCAGCCAAGACCTCAAGGGGTACACTGAAGCTTTCTTT. This gives the protein CASSQDLKGYTEAFF. The V and J genes are TRBV4-2 and TRBJ1-1; a possible D gene is TRBD1 (5 bases). There are 15 residues in the CDR3. Germline CDR1 is LGHNA and CDR2 is YNFKEQ. The ends were cut back, 0 bases at V and 3 bases at J, with 11 bases in the middle.

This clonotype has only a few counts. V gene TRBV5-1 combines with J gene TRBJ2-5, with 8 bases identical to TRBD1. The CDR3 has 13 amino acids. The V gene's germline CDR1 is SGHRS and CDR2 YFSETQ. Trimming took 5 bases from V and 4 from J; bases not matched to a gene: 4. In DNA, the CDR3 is TGCGCCAGCAGTAGGACAGGGCTAGAGACCCAGTACTTC. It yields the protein CASSRTGLETQYF.

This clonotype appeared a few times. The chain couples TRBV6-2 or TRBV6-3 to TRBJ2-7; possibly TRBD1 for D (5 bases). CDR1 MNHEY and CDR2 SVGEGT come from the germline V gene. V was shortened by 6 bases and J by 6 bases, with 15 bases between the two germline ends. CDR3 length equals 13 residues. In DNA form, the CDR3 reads TGTGCCAGCAGACCTGGGGCAGTCAGCGAGCAGTACTTC. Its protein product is CASRPGAVSEQYF.

Here the CDR3 reads CASSYPLTGDNEQFF. Written as DNA, the CDR3 is TGTGCCAGCAGTTACCCTTTGACGGGGGACAATGAGCAGTTCTTC. The chain links TRBV6-2 or TRBV6-3 to TRBJ2-1; the D gene is possibly TRBD2 (6 bases). Trimming left V 2 bases short and J 5 bases short, with 13 bases between. Germline CDR1 reads MNHEY; CDR2 reads SVGEGT. This CDR3 contains 15 residues.

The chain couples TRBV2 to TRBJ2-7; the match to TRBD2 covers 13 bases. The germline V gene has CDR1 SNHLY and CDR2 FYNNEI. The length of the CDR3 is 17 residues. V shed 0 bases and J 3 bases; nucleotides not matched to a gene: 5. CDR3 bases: TGTGCCAGCAGTGAAGCGACTAGCGGGGGGACCGACTACGAGCAGTACTTC. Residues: CASSEATSGGTDYEQYF.

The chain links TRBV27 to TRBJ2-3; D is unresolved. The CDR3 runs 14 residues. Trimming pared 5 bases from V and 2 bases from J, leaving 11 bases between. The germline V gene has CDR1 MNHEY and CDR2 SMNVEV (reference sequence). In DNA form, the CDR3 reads TGTGCCAGCAGTCTACTATCTTCCACAGATACGCAGTATTTT. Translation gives CASSLLSSTDTQYF.

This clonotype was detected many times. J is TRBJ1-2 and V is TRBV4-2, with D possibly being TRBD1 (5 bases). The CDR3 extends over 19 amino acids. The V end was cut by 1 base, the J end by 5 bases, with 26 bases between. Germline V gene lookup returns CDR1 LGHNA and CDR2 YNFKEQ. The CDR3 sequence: CASSQVLIPDPGRGYGYTF. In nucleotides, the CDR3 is TGTGCCAGCAGCCAAGTGCTAATTCCAGACCCGGGGAGGGGATATGGCTACACCTTC.

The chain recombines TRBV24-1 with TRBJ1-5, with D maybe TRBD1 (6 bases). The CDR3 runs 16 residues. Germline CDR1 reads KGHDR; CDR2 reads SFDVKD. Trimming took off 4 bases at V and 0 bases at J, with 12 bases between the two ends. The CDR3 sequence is CATSDPDSHSNQPQHF. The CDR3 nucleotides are TGTGCCACCAGTGACCCGGACAGTCATAGCAATCAGCCCCAGCATTTT.

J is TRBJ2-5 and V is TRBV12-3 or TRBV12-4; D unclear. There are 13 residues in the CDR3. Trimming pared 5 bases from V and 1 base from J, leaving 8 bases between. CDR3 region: CASSIGSQETQYF. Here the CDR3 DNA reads TGTGCCAGCAGTATCGGCTCCCAAGAGACCCAGTACTTC.